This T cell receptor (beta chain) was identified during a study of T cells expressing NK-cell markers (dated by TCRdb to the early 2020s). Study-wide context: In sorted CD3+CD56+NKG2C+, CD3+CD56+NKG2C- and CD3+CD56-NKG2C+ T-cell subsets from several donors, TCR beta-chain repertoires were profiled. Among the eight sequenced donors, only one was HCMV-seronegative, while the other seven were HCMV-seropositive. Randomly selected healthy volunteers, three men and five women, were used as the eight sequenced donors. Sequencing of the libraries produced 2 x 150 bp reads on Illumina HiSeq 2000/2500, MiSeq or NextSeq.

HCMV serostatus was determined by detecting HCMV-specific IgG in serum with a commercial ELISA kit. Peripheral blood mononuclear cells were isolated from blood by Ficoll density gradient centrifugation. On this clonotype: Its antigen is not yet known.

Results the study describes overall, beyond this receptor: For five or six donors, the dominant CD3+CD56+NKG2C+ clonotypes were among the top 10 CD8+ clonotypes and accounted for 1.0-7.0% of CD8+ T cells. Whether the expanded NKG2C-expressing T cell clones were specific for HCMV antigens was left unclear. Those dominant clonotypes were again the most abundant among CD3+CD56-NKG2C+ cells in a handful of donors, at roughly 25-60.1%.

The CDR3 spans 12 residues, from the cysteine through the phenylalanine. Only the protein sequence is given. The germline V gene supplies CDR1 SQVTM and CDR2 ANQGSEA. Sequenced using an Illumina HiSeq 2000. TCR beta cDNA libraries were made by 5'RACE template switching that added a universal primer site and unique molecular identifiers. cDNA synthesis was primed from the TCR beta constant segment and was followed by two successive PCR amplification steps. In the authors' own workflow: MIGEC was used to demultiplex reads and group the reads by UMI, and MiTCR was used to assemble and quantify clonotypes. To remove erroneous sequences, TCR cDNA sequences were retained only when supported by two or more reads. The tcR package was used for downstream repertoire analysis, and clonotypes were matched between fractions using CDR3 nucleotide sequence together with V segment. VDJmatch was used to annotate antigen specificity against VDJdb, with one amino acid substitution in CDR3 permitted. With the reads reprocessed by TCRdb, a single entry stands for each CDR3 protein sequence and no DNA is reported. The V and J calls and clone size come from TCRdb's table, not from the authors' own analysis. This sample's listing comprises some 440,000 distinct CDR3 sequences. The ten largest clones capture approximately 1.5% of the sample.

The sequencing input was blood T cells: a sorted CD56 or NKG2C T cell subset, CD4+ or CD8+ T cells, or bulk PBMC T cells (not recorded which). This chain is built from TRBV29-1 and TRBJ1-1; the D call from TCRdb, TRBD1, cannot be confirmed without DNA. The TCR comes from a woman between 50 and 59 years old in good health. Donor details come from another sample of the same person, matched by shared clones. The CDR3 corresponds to CSGRTGGTEAFF.